The clone carrying this T cell receptor beta chain has ten or more counts. The germline V gene has CDR1 SGHDT and CDR2 YYEEEE. CDR3 length: 14 residues. The junction had 4 bases not matched to a gene; V was cut back by 5 bases and J by 0 bases. This entry belongs to a study of T cells in Graves' hyperthyroidism and ophthalmopathy. Amplified regions were TCR beta CDR3 sequences from RNA transcripts. During a first-round RT-PCR of the TCR CDR3, the HTBI primer set was used. TCRdb reprocessed the multiplex PCR reads via MiXCR and lists one record per CDR3 protein. This table holds about 720,000 distinct CDR3 sequences, approximately 16% found once.

This sequence joins TRBV5-6 and TRBJ1-1; 7 positions match TRBD1. Material: blood. The sequence was obtained from a man younger than 35 with Graves' hyperthyroidism. The CDR3 DNA is TGTGCCAGCAGTCACAGGGGAATGAACACTGAAGCTTTCTTT. Its protein product is CASSHRGMNTEAFF.